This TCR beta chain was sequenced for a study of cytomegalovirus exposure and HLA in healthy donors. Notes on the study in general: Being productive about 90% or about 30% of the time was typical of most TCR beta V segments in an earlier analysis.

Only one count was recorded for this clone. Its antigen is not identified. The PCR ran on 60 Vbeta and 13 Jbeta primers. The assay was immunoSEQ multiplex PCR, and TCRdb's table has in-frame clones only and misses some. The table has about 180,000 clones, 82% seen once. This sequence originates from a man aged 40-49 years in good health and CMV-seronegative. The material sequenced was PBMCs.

The CDR3 region has the DNA TGTGCCAGCAGTTTACGGGGGGCCCTTTACGAGCAGTACTTC. This sequence encodes CASSLRGALYEQYF. The J gene is TRBJ2-7, the V gene TRBV28; tentative D call: TRBD2 (7 bases). CDR1 is MDHEN, CDR2 SYDVKM, per germline. Trimming took off 2 bases at V and 4 bases at J, with 12 bases between the two ends. The CDR3 runs 14 residues.